A single sample is the source of the 18 T cell receptor beta chains below, sequenced in a study of T-cell memory formation after mild COVID-19. TCRdb independently ran MiXCR on the 5' RACE reads; one entry per CDR3 protein. The sample holds about 360,000 distinct CDR3 sequences, under 15% seen once. The specimen sequenced was PBMCs or a T cell subset sorted from them (not recorded which). These receptors were collected from a man aged 18 to 35 who had mild COVID-19 (a few samples of this study predate the infection). Cell type and time point are not known.

This clonotype occurred a few times. The rearrangement uses TRBV6-5 and TRBJ2-3; the D gene is possibly TRBD2 (5 bases). Trimming removed 8 bases from V and 6 bases from J, with 9 bases in between. The germline V gene has CDR1 MNHEY and CDR2 SVGAGI. CDR3 length equals 11 residues. CDR3 protein: CASQDWDTQYF. The DNA of the CDR3 is TGTGCCAGCCAGGACTGGGATACGCAGTATTTT.

In its sample, this clonotype was seen many times. The chain has TRBV11-1 and TRBJ2-5, with D perhaps TRBD1 (6 bases). Trimming removed 4 bases at V and 2 bases at J, with 8 bases between. Germline CDR1 reads SGHAT; CDR2 reads FQDESV (reference sequence). CDR3 size: 13 residues. CDR3 in amino acids: CASSYRVQETQYF. CDR3 nucleotides: TGTGCCAGCAGCTACAGGGTTCAAGAGACCCAGTACTTC.

The chain links TRBV11-2 to TRBJ2-7; tentatively, D is TRBD1 (6 bases). From germline, CDR1 is SGHAT and CDR2 FQNNGV. Trimming took 5 bases from V and 1 from J, leaving 12 bases between them. CDR3 size: 14 residues. The DNA for the CDR3 is TGTGCCAGCAGCCCCCAGACAGGTTCCTACGAGCAGTACTTC. Translation gives CASSPQTGSYEQYF.

Details on this clonotype: The junction departs from germline at one end; a sequencing error may be responsible. V usage is TRBV28 and J usage is TRBJ2-7; D is possibly TRBD1 (5 bases). Germline V lookup: CDR1 MDHEN, CDR2 SYDVKM. This CDR3 is built from 15 residues. Here the CDR3 DNA reads TGTGCCAGCTGTTTATACGCCCCAGGGTCCTACGAGCAGTACTTC. The encoded protein is CASCLYAPGSYEQYF.

The rearrangement joins TRBV10-3 to TRBJ2-5, with 7 bases matching TRBD2. J gave up 4 bases and V 5 bases, and 10 bases lay outside the gene matches. Germline CDR1 reads ENHRY; CDR2 reads SYGVKD. The CDR3 covers 15 residues. DNA for the CDR3: TGTGCCATCAGTTTGCGGGGGAGTATACCAGAGACCCAGTACTTC. As protein: CAISLRGSIPETQYF.

This clonotype has only a few counts. The chain joins TRBV28 to TRBJ1-2; no firm D call. The CDR3 runs to 11 residues. Germline values: CDR1 MDHEN, CDR2 SYDVKM. V was trimmed by 5 bases and J by 11 bases, leaving 12 bases between them. CDR3 loop: CASSAQDVYTF. DNA of the CDR3: TGTGCCAGCAGTGCGCAGGATGTTTACACCTTC.

This clonotype was detected a few times. The V call is TRBV20-1, the J call TRBJ2-3; D is perhaps TRBD2 (5 bases). The germline V gene has CDR1 DFQATT and CDR2 SNEGSKA (reference sequence). This CDR3 is built from 13 residues. CDR3 nucleotide sequence: TGCAGCCCGGGATTTCGGGTAGGAGATACGCAGTATTTT. This codes for CSPGFRVGDTQYF.

The chain employs TRBV5-6 and TRBJ2-1; D may be TRBD2 (6 bases). The CDR3 has 17 amino acids. CDR1 and CDR2 from the germline V gene are SGHDT and YYEEEE. V dropped 4 bases and J dropped 0 bases, with 17 bases sitting between them. CDR3 coding DNA: TGTGCCAGCAGCCCGGGGGAAGGCCGAAGCTCCTACAATGAGCAGTTCTTC. Its protein product is CASSPGEGRSSYNEQFF.

The chain is built from TRBV7-9 and TRBJ2-6; TRBD1 is a possible D gene (5 bases). The germline V gene has CDR1 SEHNR and CDR2 FQNEAQ (reference sequence). V was shortened by 5 bases and J by 0 bases, with 8 bases between the two germline ends. The length of the CDR3 is 15 residues. Here the CDR3 DNA reads TGTGCCAGCAGCGAGACAGCCTCTGGGGCCAACGTCCTGACTTTC. Protein: CASSETASGANVLTF.

This clonotype was found a few times. The chain employs TRBV7-6 and TRBJ2-2; possible D gene TRBD2, 5 bases. In germline, CDR1 is SGHVS, CDR2 FNYEAQ. The CDR3 is 13 residues long. V dropped 4 bases and J dropped 6 bases, with 9 bases sitting between them. In nucleotides, the CDR3 is TGTGCCAGCAGCTCAGAGGGATCCGGGGAGCTGTTTTTT. Encoded protein: CASSSEGSGELFF.

The chain combines TRBV6-5 with TRBJ1-4; a possible D gene is TRBD1 (5 bases). This CDR3 spans 15 amino acids. Between the trimmed V and J ends, which lost 5 bases and 6 bases, there was a span of 16 bases. Germline V lookup: CDR1 MNHEY, CDR2 SVGAGI. The CDR3 DNA is TGTGCCAGCAGTCCCTCTGGGACCAGGGATGAAAAACTGTTTTTT. It encodes CASSPSGTRDEKLFF.

V gene TRBV27 combines with J gene TRBJ1-1; a possible D gene is TRBD1 (5 bases). CDR3 length equals 13 residues. Trimming took off 4 bases at V and 6 bases at J, with 12 bases between the two ends. Germline-derived CDR1 and CDR2 are MNHEY and SMNVEV (reference sequence). CDR3 DNA: TGTGCCAGCAGTTCCGGGACCCTACCTGAAGCTTTCTTT. Translating gives CASSSGTLPEAFF.

V gene TRBV19 combines with J gene TRBJ1-2, with D possibly matching TRBD1 (5 bases). In germline, CDR1 is LNHDA, CDR2 SQIVND (reference sequence). V was pared by 10 bases and J by 3 bases, with 15 bases between. The CDR3 length is 13 residues. This CDR3 is CATQGFGHYGYTF. CDR3 sequence (DNA): TGTGCCACCCAGGGATTTGGGCACTATGGCTACACCTTC.

This clonotype was counted a few times. This chain links TRBV6-2 or TRBV6-3 with TRBJ2-3; D remains ambiguous. CDR3 length: 13 residues. In germline, CDR1 is MNHEY, CDR2 SVGEGT. V lost 0 bases to trimming and J lost 5 bases, with 6 bases between them. DNA of the CDR3: TGTGCCAGCAGTTACTCCTGGCTAGATACGCAGTATTTT. Translation: CASSYSWLDTQYF.

This clonotype was detected a few times. DNA for the CDR3: TGCAGTGCCTTAGGACGGGAGGAAAAACTGTTTTTT. It encodes CSALGREEKLFF. The chain links TRBV20-1 to TRBJ1-4; no definite D call. CDR1 and CDR2 from the germline V gene are DFQATT and SNEGSKA (reference sequence). With 6 bases removed from V and 8 bases from J, the gap between germline ends came to 13 bases. The CDR3 has 12 amino acids.

The chain couples TRBV7-9 to TRBJ2-1; maybe TRBD2 (6 bases). The CDR3 has 13 amino acids. V was trimmed by 5 bases and J by 10 bases, leaving 15 bases between them. Looked up from germline, CDR1 is SEHNR and CDR2 is FQNEAQ (reference sequence). The CDR3 reads CASSPREAWEQFF. CDR3 sequence (DNA): TGTGCCAGCAGCCCGAGGGAGGCCTGGGAGCAGTTCTTC.

The rearrangement uses TRBV6-5 and TRBJ2-3, with TRBD2 as a possible D gene (7 bases). The V and J ends lost 6 bases and 5 bases respectively, with 15 bases between them. Germline assignment: CDR1 MNHEY and CDR2 SVGAGI. The CDR3 covers 14 residues. The CDR3 protein is CASRRGARRDTQYF. Written as DNA, the CDR3 is TGTGCCAGCAGACGGGGGGCCAGAAGAGATACGCAGTATTTT.

The table lists this clonotype with a few counts. V is TRBV7-9 and J is TRBJ1-1; D is perhaps TRBD1 (5 bases). Trimming pared 4 bases from V and 1 base from J, leaving 16 bases between. The germline V gene has CDR1 SEHNR and CDR2 FQNEAQ (reference sequence). The CDR3 runs 16 residues. Written as DNA, the CDR3 is TGTGCCAGCAGCTCACGGGGCGAAACTCAGAACACTGAAGCTTTCTTT. This encodes CASSSRGETQNTEAFF. The complete variable domain, with remaining parts taken from reference TRBV7-9 and TRBJ1-1, reads DTGVSQNPRHKITKRGQNVTFRCDPISEHNRLYWYRQTLGQGPEFLTYFQNEAQLEKSRLLSDRFSAERPKGSFSTLEIQRTEQGDSAMYLCASSSRGETQNTEAFFGQGTRLTVV.